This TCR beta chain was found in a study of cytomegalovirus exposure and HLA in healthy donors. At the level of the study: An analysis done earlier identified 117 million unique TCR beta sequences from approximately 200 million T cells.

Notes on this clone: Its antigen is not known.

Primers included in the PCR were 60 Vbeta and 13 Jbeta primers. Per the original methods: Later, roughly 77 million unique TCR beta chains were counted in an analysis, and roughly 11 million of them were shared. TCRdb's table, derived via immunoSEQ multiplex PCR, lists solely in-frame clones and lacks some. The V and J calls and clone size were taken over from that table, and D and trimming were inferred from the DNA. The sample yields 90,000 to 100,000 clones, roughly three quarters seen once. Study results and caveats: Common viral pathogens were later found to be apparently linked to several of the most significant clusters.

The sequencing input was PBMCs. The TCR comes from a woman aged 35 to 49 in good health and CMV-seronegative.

This CDR3 reads CASSLERGNTIYF. The CDR3 DNA is TGTGCCAGCAGTTTAGAGCGGGGAAACACCATATATTTT. This rearrangement joins TRBV27 to TRBJ1-3; D gene ambiguous. Germline V gene lookup returns CDR1 MNHEY and CDR2 SMNVEV (reference sequence). This CDR3 is 13 amino acids long. V lost 2 bases to trimming and J lost 4 bases, with 6 bases between them.